The T cell receptor beta chain described here comes from a study of spatial heterogeneity in lung cancer. Overall study: Where present, follow-up PBMC were sequenced a median of about 2 years after resection.

TCRdb re-analysed the 5' RACE reads in MiXCR, keeping a single row per CDR3 protein. The data show 25,000 or so distinct CDR3 sequences, about 5.3% seen once. CDR3 length: 14 residues. The V and J ends lost 1 base and 2 bases respectively, with 7 bases between them. As for time point: blood at routine non-recurrence follow-up after resection. Whole RNA was taken from tumor, nontumor lung or frozen PBMC; it was then sequenced unsorted. The specimen comprised PBMCs, sampled at follow-up. The chain carries TRBV12-3 or TRBV12-4 and TRBJ2-3; D is ambiguous. The source of this sequence is a female donor with early-stage non-small cell lung cancer. The CDR3 here is CASSLDQATDTQYF. CDR3 DNA: TGTGCCAGCAGTTTAGACCAGGCCACAGATACGCAGTATTTT.